This T cell receptor beta chain was retrieved from a study of blood T cell repertoires in COVID-19 (dated by TCRdb to 2020 to 2022). For context, the study as a whole: Samples covering the acute and convalescent phases of COVID-19 were provided by collaborators in the United States, Italy and Spain. The prospective study material was composed of cDNA or gDNA derived from T cells, B-cell-depleted T cells, or PBMCs. The dataset comprised deeply sampled blood TCRbeta repertoires from subjects exposed to, actively infected with, or recovered from COVID-19. The repertoires were made available in a free public database intended to serve as a resource for research on the immune response to SARS-CoV-2. Samples were obtained from the ongoing ImmuneRACE study (first 160 participants) and from 1,200 or so subjects provided by 6 global collaborators. The sample metadata nearly always contained a de-identified subject ID, COVID-19 status, age in years and sex. HLA class I and class II types, where available, came from metadata supplied by the sample provider rather than from assay-based typing.

On this clone itself: The specificity of this receptor is unknown. Within one base of it there is no much larger clone, and no base qualities were kept.

The immunoSEQ Assay, a bias-controlled multiplex PCR, was used to amplify TCRbeta CDR3 regions from genomic DNA. Under the source paper's analysis protocol: The number of nucleated cells in each sample was estimated from the amplification of reference gene primers within the assay. Sequence reads were collapsed and filtered to measure the absolute abundance of every unique TCRbeta CDR3 rearrangement. For each sample, productive Simpson clonality was calculated by taking the square root of Simpson's diversity index across productive rearrangements. Held by TCRdb, this immuneACCESS table contains in-frame sequences only and omits some clones. Under half of the omission traces to an unresolved V gene where checked; the cause of the rest is unknown. The DNA was the basis for D and trimming; V, J and clone size are from that table. Here the sample has 30,000 to 50,000 clones; 85% occur a single time. Over 8.5% of the sample goes to the ten largest clones.

Collaborating institutions collected whole blood in K2EDTA tubes following their own protocols. Collaborator samples were shipped for TCRbeta analysis as frozen whole blood, isolated PBMCs, or DNA extracted from either sample type. The research as a whole found: Clinical and demographic metadata were provided uncurated, with the amount varying by source and participant.

The CDR3 sequence holds 14 residues, the cysteine and phenylalanine included. Only the CDR3 region is kept as DNA, spanning 42 bases read in frame from base 1. CDR1 and CDR2, looked up from the germline V gene, are SGHRS and YFSETQ. Clipping removes 0 bases from V and 6 bases from J, with 4 as the unmatched junction base count. The sample comprised peripheral blood. The sequence links TRBV5-1 to TRBJ2-7, and 9 junction bases match TRBD1. This TCR came from a human donor in a cohort sampled during active COVID-19. The bases read TGCGCCAGCAGCTTGGTCGACAGGGGGAGCGAGCAGTACTTC. Its protein reads: CASSLVDRGSEQYF.